This T cell receptor (beta chain) was sequenced in a study of cytomegalovirus exposure and HLA in healthy donors. Comment on this clone: As yet, its antigen is unknown.

Primers: 60 Vbeta forward and 13 Jbeta reverse. Only in-frame clones appear in the TCRdb table, and some are missing; sequencing was by immunoSEQ multiplex PCR. The sample totals 95,000 to 150,000 clones. General study points: The study put 150 to 200 TCR beta chains on its list as cytomegalovirus-associated. High specificity and sensitivity for cytomegalovirus status were reported for the classifier. Most TCR sequences were seen very rarely across donors, but some public TCRs occurred in many. According to a later analysis, donors in an Asian-associated ancestry cluster reportedly had fewer N-insertions than the roughly 670-donor mean.

The V gene's germline CDR1 is MNHEY and CDR2 SMNVEV (reference sequence). V was clipped by 3 bases and J by 6 bases; unmatched bases: 15. The CDR3 covers 20 residues. The sequenced sample consisted of PBMCs. The TCR comes from a man aged 18 to 30 in good health and CMV-seronegative. The rearrangement joins TRBV27 to TRBJ2-1; 15 bases align to TRBD2. The CDR3 spells CASSFLRTSGRAANSNEQFF. CDR3 nucleotide sequence: TGTGCCAGCAGTTTTCTAAGGACTAGCGGGAGGGCCGCGAATTCCAATGAGCAGTTCTTC.